Here is one T cell receptor beta chain with its context. Its antigen remains unidentified. The data originate from a study of CD8 T cells in Susac syndrome. Random hexamers served to reverse transcribe roughly 0.45 to 1 ug RNA. TCRdb called the immunoSEQ multiplex PCR reads again in MiXCR, with one record for every CDR3 protein. This sample has 190,000 or so distinct CDR3 sequences, with about 95% found just once. Study observations and caveats: As the study acknowledged, the number of individuals in its TCR sequencing and HLA analysis was relatively small.

Trimming left V 1 base short and J 3 bases short, with 19 bases between. The CDR3 runs to 17 residues. Germline loops: CDR1 SGHDT, CDR2 YYEEEE. This TCR was recovered from a human donor with multiple sclerosis. Specimen: CD4+ T cells from PBMCs. The V gene is TRBV5-6, the J gene TRBJ2-5, with TRBD2 as a possible D gene (6 bases). The CDR3 DNA sequence: TGTGCCAGCAGCTTGTTTTCCGGGGCGGGACCCGAAGAGACCCAGTACTTC. It translates to CASSLFSGAGPEETQYF.